Following are 9 T cell receptor beta chains from one sample sequenced in a study of blood T cell repertoires in COVID-19. Some clones are missing from TCRdb's copy, which holds only in-frame ones; the method was immunoSEQ multiplex PCR. This table holds roughly 150,000 clones, approximately 80% found once. Material: peripheral blood. Receptors originate from a woman in her forties or fifties with acute or convalescent COVID-19.

The chain couples TRBV24-1 to TRBJ2-5; D is undetermined. CDR1 and CDR2 from the germline V gene are KGHDR and SFDVKD. The CDR3 consists of 15 residues. Trimming left V 4 bases short and J 2 bases short, with 13 bases between. This CDR3 is CATSDPTGSQETQYF. In DNA form, the CDR3 reads TGTGCCACCAGTGACCCGACGGGTTCGCAAGAGACCCAGTACTTC.

This chain uses TRBV28 with TRBJ2-5; TRBD2 is a possible D gene (6 bases). Trimming shortened V by 7 bases and J by 10 bases, and 25 bases separated the two germline ends. Per the germline V gene, CDR1 is MDHEN and CDR2 is SYDVKM. CDR3 length equals 15 residues. The CDR3 nucleotides are TGTGCCAGCACCCGAGGTAGCCTCGGAGGGGTTGTCCAGTACTTC. It is translated as CASTRGSLGGVVQYF.

This chain links TRBV4-2 with TRBJ1-1; TRBD1 aligns across 11 bases. The germline V gene has CDR1 LGHNA and CDR2 YNFKEQ. J gave up 3 bases and V 3 bases, and 6 bases lay outside the gene matches. There are 16 residues in the CDR3. This CDR3 is CASSQGTGGRDTEAFF. The CDR3 nucleotides read TGTGCCAGCAGCCAGGGGACAGGGGGTAGAGACACTGAAGCTTTCTTT.

The chain carries TRBV11-2 and TRBJ1-6, with D tentatively TRBD1 (6 bases). The ends were cut back, 5 bases at V and 7 bases at J, with 15 bases in the middle. This CDR3 contains 15 residues. CDR1 and CDR2 from the germline V gene are SGHAT and FQNNGV. CDR3 in amino acids: CASSLQQGSNSPLHF. CDR3 in DNA: TGTGCCAGCAGCCTCCAACAGGGATCCAATTCACCCCTCCACTTT.

This clone showed up just once. V is TRBV9 and J is TRBJ2-3, with D tentatively TRBD1 (5 bases). The CDR3 covers 14 residues. Germline lookup yields CDR1 SGDLS and CDR2 YYNGEE. V was clipped by 1 base and J by 2 bases, with 8 bases between them. DNA for the CDR3: TGTGCCAGCAGCGTACAGGGTAACACAGATACGCAGTATTTT. Translated: CASSVQGNTDTQYF.

The chain has TRBV6-1 and TRBJ1-1; TRBD1 agrees at 7 bases. The V and J ends lost 2 bases and 4 bases, in that order; junction bases with no gene match: 7. CDR1 and CDR2 from the germline V gene are MNHNS and SASEGT. This CDR3 is 15 amino acids long. CDR3 nucleotide sequence: TGTGCCAGCAGTGAATCAGGCAGGGGGGCCACTGAAGCTTTCTTT. Its translation is CASSESGRGATEAFF.

This clone was observed once. The chain employs TRBV7-2 and TRBJ1-6, with D unresolved. The CDR3 totals 16 residues. V was trimmed by 5 bases and J by 4 bases, leaving 15 bases between them. CDR1 and CDR2 from the germline V gene are SGHTA and FQGNSA. The CDR3: CASSPYVPSYNSPLHF. The DNA for the CDR3 is TGTGCCAGCAGCCCCTATGTGCCTTCTTATAATTCACCCCTCCACTTT.

The V and J genes are TRBV9 and TRBJ2-3; 7 bases match TRBD1. The CDR3 totals 15 residues. Trimming removed 4 bases from V and 3 bases from J; junction bases left unmatched: 8. Germline lookup yields CDR1 SGDLS and CDR2 YYNGEE. This CDR3 is CASSPWDRVTDTQYF. Here the CDR3 DNA reads TGTGCCAGCAGCCCTTGGGACAGAGTGACAGATACGCAGTATTTT.

The rearrangement links TRBV9 to TRBJ2-2, with 8 nucleotides matching TRBD1. Germline CDR1 and CDR2: SGDLS and YYNGEE. After removal of 3 bases from V and 7 bases from J, the junction contained 14 bases not matched to a gene. This CDR3 spans 17 amino acids. The CDR3 bases are TGTGCCAGCAGCGGGTACCGGGACAGGTGGGGCCACGGGGAGCTGTTTTTT. This encodes CASSGYRDRWGHGELFF.